These 22 T cell receptor beta chains were sequenced from one sample in a study of TIL therapy for anti-PD-1-resistant metastatic lung cancer. The time point was: pre-treatment sample, taken before nivolumab and TIL therapy. This was the immunoSEQ v3 assay. Here immunoSEQ multiplex PCR was the method, and the copy in TCRdb shows in-frame clones only, minus some. The data contain some 18,000 clones, roughly 80% of them singletons. The specimen comprised blood, sampled at baseline. The receptors shown here come from a person between 25 and 80 years old with non-small cell lung cancer.

V is TRBV18 and J is TRBJ2-7; D is unclear. The CDR3 sequence is 14 residues long. V gave up 6 bases and J gave up 0 bases, with 12 bases separating them. The germline CDR1 and CDR2 sequences are KGHSH and LQKENI. The DNA of the CDR3 is TGTGCCAGCTCTTCGGGTGCGACCTCCTACGAGCAGTACTTC. Translation: CASSSGATSYEQYF.

The J gene is TRBJ1-1, the V gene TRBV9; 7 nucleotides agree with TRBD1. Germline CDR1 and CDR2: SGDLS and YYNGEE. There are 14 residues in the CDR3. V gave up 4 bases and J gave up 10 bases; unmatched junction bases: 13. The DNA for the CDR3 is TGTGCCAGCAGCCCAGACGGGACAGACAATCGAGCTTTCTTT. Encoded protein: CASSPDGTDNRAFF. The full variable domain, its missing parts supplied by reference TRBV9 and TRBJ1-1, is DSGVTQTPKHLITATGQRVTLRCSPRSGDLSVYWYQQSLDQGLQFLIQYYNGEERAKGNILERFSAQQFPDLHSELNLSSLELGDSALYFCASSPDGTDNRAFFGQGTRLTVV.

V is TRBV2 and J is TRBJ1-1; tentative D call: TRBD1 (5 bases). Germline CDR1 reads SNHLY; CDR2 reads FYNNEI. The CDR3 covers 13 residues. V dropped 5 bases and J dropped 0 bases, with 7 bases sitting between them. The CDR3 nucleotides are TGTGCCAGCAGTACAGGCCTGAACACTGAAGCTTTCTTT. Its protein is CASSTGLNTEAFF. The variable domain in full, completed from reference TRBV2 and TRBJ1-1, reads EPEVTQTPSHQVTQMGQEVILRCVPISNHLYFYWYRQILGQKVEFLVSFYNNEISEKSEIFDDQFSVERPDGSNFTLKIRSTKLEDSAMYFCASSTGLNTEAFFGQGTRLTVV.

The chain employs TRBV9 and TRBJ2-5; 10 bases agree with TRBD2. V shed 7 bases, J shed 4 bases, and the junction held 13 bases outside the gene matches. The germline CDR1 and CDR2 sequences are SGDLS and YYNGEE. CDR3 size: 16 residues. CDR3 sequence: CASRPGERGGRETQYF. CDR3 in DNA: TGTGCCAGCCGGCCTGGCGAGCGGGGGGGCCGAGAGACCCAGTACTTC.

This chain links TRBV13 with TRBJ2-2; the match to TRBD1 covers 7 bases. After removal of 6 bases from V and 5 bases from J, the junction contained 12 bases not matched to a gene. The CDR3 is made up of 16 amino acids. Germline-derived CDR1 and CDR2 are PRHDT and FYEKMQ (reference sequence). This CDR3 is CASSFRGGQGTGELFF. CDR3 DNA sequence: TGTGCCAGCAGTTTCCGAGGGGGCCAAGGAACCGGGGAGCTGTTTTTT.

This clone was detected only a few times. The V call is TRBV6-6, the J call TRBJ1-1; D remains unclear. This CDR3 has 14 residues. Germline V gene lookup returns CDR1 MNHNY and CDR2 SVGAGI (reference sequence). V lost 0 bases, J lost 4 bases, and 9 bases lay in between. CDR3 sequence: CASSYSNVLTEAFF. CDR3 bases: TGTGCCAGCAGTTACTCGAACGTGCTCACTGAAGCTTTCTTT.

V is TRBV9 and J is TRBJ2-7; tentative D call: TRBD1 (5 bases). The CDR3 sequence is 16 residues long. The germline V and J ends were trimmed by 4 bases and 6 bases, with 23 bases remaining between them. CDR1 and CDR2 (germline): SGDLS, YYNGEE. Written as DNA, the CDR3 is TGTGCCAGCAGCTTCAACCCACAGGTTCCCCTGTCCGAGCAGTACTTC. Its translation is CASSFNPQVPLSEQYF. The full variable domain, in which reference TRBV9 and TRBJ2-7 provide the parts outside the CDR3, is DSGVTQTPKHLITATGQRVTLRCSPRSGDLSVYWYQQSLDQGLQFLIQYYNGEERAKGNILERFSAQQFPDLHSELNLSSLELGDSALYFCASSFNPQVPLSEQYFGPGTRLTVT.

The V and J genes are TRBV27 and TRBJ1-1, with D unresolved. V lost 2 bases to trimming and J lost 3 bases, with 10 bases between them. Per germline, CDR1 MNHEY and CDR2 SMNVEV (reference sequence). The CDR3 is 14 amino acids. CDR3 nucleotide sequence: TGTGCCAGCAGTTTAAAGTCGGGGTACACTGAAGCTTTCTTT. It encodes CASSLKSGYTEAFF.

CDR3 DNA sequence: TGCAGCGTTGTCGTTTCCGGAAACACCATATATTTT. Amino acid sequence: CSVVVSGNTIYF. The genes are TRBV29-1 and TRBJ1-3; D gene unclear. Trimming stripped 4 bases from V and 4 bases from J, with 8 bases between. Germline-derived CDR1 and CDR2 are SQVTM and ANQGSEA. The CDR3 runs to 12 residues.

V usage is TRBV7-3 and J usage is TRBJ2-2, with 10 bases lining up with TRBD1. CDR1 SGHTA and CDR2 FQGTGA come from the germline V gene. After removal of 4 bases from V and 6 bases from J, the junction contained 8 bases not matched to a gene. The CDR3 consists of 16 residues. Here the CDR3 DNA reads TGTGCCAGCAGCTACTCCGGGACAGGGGAATCCGGGGAGCTGTTTTTT. Translated: CASSYSGTGESGELFF.

This rearrangement joins TRBV10-3 to TRBJ2-6, with 7 nucleotides matching TRBD1. Trimming removed 6 bases from V and 2 bases from J; junction bases left unmatched: 7. Germline CDR1 is ENHRY and CDR2 is SYGVKD. The CDR3 has 16 amino acids. This chain's CDR3 is CAISSPDRAGANVLTF. Here the CDR3 DNA reads TGTGCCATCAGCTCACCTGACAGGGCTGGGGCCAACGTCCTGACTTTC.

This clone is a singleton in its sample. Distinct nucleotide sequences in the sample also encode this CDR3. J is TRBJ2-7 and V is TRBV27; 8 nucleotides match TRBD1. Losses at the gene ends were 6 bases for V and 4 bases for J; bases not matched to a gene: 5. The CDR3 extends over 13 amino acids. Germline loops: CDR1 MNHEY, CDR2 SMNVEV (reference sequence). The CDR3 DNA reads as TGTGCCAGCAGGCGACAGGGGTTTTACGAGCAGTACTTC. This translates into CASRRQGFYEQYF.

The chain has TRBV11-2 and TRBJ2-3; D gene unclear. The V end was cut by 5 bases, the J end by 6 bases, with 12 bases between. CDR1 and CDR2 from the germline V gene are SGHAT and FQNNGV. This CDR3 is built from 13 residues. CDR3 bases: TGTGCCAGCAGCCCCCAATTGAGGGATACGCAGTATTTT. Encoded protein: CASSPQLRDTQYF.

The rearrangement uses TRBV27 and TRBJ2-7; D may match TRBD1 or TRBD2 (5 bases each). Germline CDR1 reads MNHEY; CDR2 reads SMNVEV (reference sequence). This CDR3 has 15 amino acids. The ends were cut back, 6 bases at V and 3 bases at J, with 18 bases in the middle. The CDR3 is CASSPVLGRHYEQYF. CDR3 bases: TGTGCCAGCAGCCCCGTTTTGGGACGCCACTACGAGCAGTACTTC.

The gene calls are TRBV15 and TRBJ2-2; a weak D match, TRBD1 (6 bases). The germline V and J ends were trimmed by 7 bases and 6 bases, with 24 bases remaining between them. Germline assignment: CDR1 LNHNV and CDR2 YYDKDF (reference sequence). This CDR3 is 17 amino acids long. The CDR3 region has the DNA TGTGCCACCACCCGCGGAAGAGACAGGAGCTTGTCCGGGGAGCTGTTTTTT. It is translated as CATTRGRDRSLSGELFF.

The chain recombines TRBV5-1 with TRBJ1-3, with 7 bases identical to TRBD1. Germline CDR1 is SGHRS and CDR2 is YFSETQ. The CDR3 totals 16 residues. V lost 4 bases and J lost 0; bases outside the gene matches: 7. CDR3 DNA: TGCGCCAGCAGCCTAGGGACAGTCGACTCTGGAAACACCATATATTTT. Residues: CASSLGTVDSGNTIYF.

The rearrangement links TRBV30 to TRBJ1-5; the D is unclear. The CDR3 is 13 residues long. V was cut by 3 bases and J by 2 bases, with 8 bases left in between. Germline V gene sequence: CDR1 GTSNPN, CDR2 SVGIG (reference sequence). CDR3 residues: CAWSPMGNQPQHF. In nucleotides, the CDR3 is TGTGCCTGGAGCCCCATGGGCAATCAGCCCCAGCATTTT.

The J gene is TRBJ2-2, the V gene TRBV9; 12 nucleotides align to TRBD1. CDR3 length: 17 amino acids. V gave up 0 bases and J gave up 6 bases; unmatched junction bases: 6. CDR1 and CDR2 (germline): SGDLS, YYNGEE. This CDR3 is CASSVGDRGRFAGELFF. CDR3 DNA: TGTGCCAGCAGCGTAGGGGACAGGGGGCGGTTCGCCGGGGAGCTGTTTTTT.

Written as DNA, the CDR3 is TGTGCCAGCAGCCAAGATCCAGGACAGGGGGCGTCATGGAACACCGGGGAGCTGTTTTTT. It yields the protein CASSQDPGQGASWNTGELFF. This chain links TRBV4-2 with TRBJ2-2; 11 nucleotides match TRBD1. V lost 0 bases and J lost 1; bases outside the gene matches: 10. This CDR3 spans 20 amino acids. Germline CDR1 is LGHNA and CDR2 is YNFKEQ.

The genes are TRBV4-1 and TRBJ2-5; 7 bases line up with TRBD1. CDR3 length: 18 residues. J lost 1 base, V lost 2 bases, and 13 bases had no gene match. Germline assignment: CDR1 MGHRA and CDR2 YSYEKL. The DNA of the CDR3 is TGCGCCAGCAGCCAAACTCGGGACAGAACCACTCTCCAAGAGACCCAGTACTTC. It codes for CASSQTRDRTTLQETQYF.

The chain has TRBV28 and TRBJ2-7; TRBD2 matches at 9 bases. The CDR3 contains 15 residues. V was clipped by 1 base and J by 8 bases; unmatched bases: 9. Germline V lookup: CDR1 MDHEN, CDR2 SYDVKM. CDR3 loop: CASSLSLAGPGKQYF. In DNA form, the CDR3 reads TGTGCCAGCAGTTTATCACTAGCGGGTCCCGGTAAGCAGTACTTC.

This rearrangement joins TRBV19 to TRBJ1-2; TRBD1 agrees at 7 bases. Germline values: CDR1 LNHDA, CDR2 SQIVND (reference sequence). J lost 7 bases, V lost 3 bases, and 5 bases had no gene match. The CDR3 sequence is 13 residues long. The CDR3 loop is CASSIDREGGYTF. Written as DNA, the CDR3 is TGTGCCAGTAGTATTGACAGGGAGGGTGGCTACACCTTC.